This TCR beta chain derives from a study of blood T cell repertoires in COVID-19. Repertoires were generated with immunoSEQ multiplex PCR, while TCRdb's copy carries only in-frame clones and drops some. Among more than 200,000 clones, around 84% were seen once, and the ten largest hold roughly a tenth. CDR1 and CDR2 from the germline V gene are SGHAT and FQNNGV. The ends were cut back, 5 bases at V and 0 bases at J, with 10 bases in the middle. The CDR3 length is 15 residues. The sequenced material came from peripheral blood. V usage is TRBV11-2 and J usage is TRBJ1-4; D not certain. The source is a woman over 75 with COVID-19, enrolled during active disease. The CDR3 reads CASSPRPTTNEKLFF. DNA for the CDR3: TGTGCCAGCAGCCCACGCCCTACAACTAATGAAAAACTGTTTTTT.